This TCR beta chain was identified in a study of CD8 T cells in Susac syndrome. The TEMRA cells underwent FACS enrichment, while the CD8+ and CD4+ T cells underwent negative isolation. The CDR3 has 15 residues. The germline V and J ends were trimmed by 2 bases and 0 bases, with 10 bases remaining between them. A quantity of roughly 0.5 to 1 ug RNA underwent reverse transcription using random hexamers. The amplification used immunoSEQ multiplex PCR on TCR beta CDR3; it spanned 54 Vbeta and 13 Jbeta. Via MiXCR, TCRdb re-called the immunoSEQ multiplex PCR reads, giving one row per CDR3 protein. The sample lists about 130,000 distinct CDR3 sequences; about 95% were seen once.

The sequenced sample was CD4+ T cells from PBMCs. This clonotype originated in a human donor in good health. This chain joins TRBV12-3 or TRBV12-4 and TRBJ1-1; perhaps TRBD1 as D (5 bases). The CDR3 DNA follows: TGTGCCAGCAGTTTAAGGCGGGGCGTGAACACTGAAGCTTTCTTT. Translating it yields CASSLRRGVNTEAFF.